The entry below gives a single T cell receptor beta chain sequence along with its context. Its antigen target is currently unknown. Base quality data are lacking; no much larger clone is found one base away. The sample belongs to a study of metastatic and nonmetastatic thyroid tumors (dated by TCRdb to about 2020). At the level of the whole study: For patients with malignant and with benign thyroid disease, the researchers compared repertoires between peripheral blood samples and tumor or nodule tissue samples. Study-level results and caveats: In both blood and tumor samples, TCR beta diversity was reported to be significantly higher in malignant tumors than in benign nodules.

Clipping removes 5 bases from V and 5 bases from J, with 5 as the unmatched junction base count. CDR1 and CDR2 (SGHAT, FQNNGV) derive from the germline V gene. The CDR3 holds 13 amino acids from the cysteine to the phenylalanine. The read is trimmed to its CDR3 DNA, 39 bases read in frame from base 1. No patient had received any treatment before thyroid surgery. Using T-cell receptor beta sequencing, the study looked back at clinical samples from patients collected from the early 2010s to the late 2010s. Receptor libraries were prepared by PCR. Sequencing instrument: Illumina HiSeq 4000. High-throughput sequencing was used to profile the TCR beta-chain CDR3 region of each patient. In the source study's methods: A classifier to discriminate distant-metastatic papillary thyroid cancer patients was built from CDR3 differences across clinicopathological groups. To measure repertoire diversity the researchers used the Shannon index, while the Morisita-Horn index served to gauge how similar the tumor and blood repertoires were. TCRdb passed the public sequencing reads through fastp at Q25 and MiXCR, retaining productive beta sequences. TCRdb's processing, not the authors' own work, is the source of the V and J calls. A total of 15,000 or so clones appear in this sample, around a third of them only once. In total, the top ten clones hold 9.5% to 15% of the sample.

The chain was built from TRBV11-2 and TRBJ1-2, and 7 junctional nucleotides match TRBD1. This sequence originates from a male donor with papillary thyroid cancer or a benign thyroid nodule (not recorded which). Some clones in this sample may be carry-over from other donors' samples. The material sequenced was tumor tissue. The DNA is TGTGCCAGCAGCCCGGGACAGACGTATGGCTACACCTTC. Its amino acids are CASSPGQTYGYTF. The full variable domain, completed from the reference TRBV11-2 and TRBJ1-2 proteins outside the CDR3, reads EAGVAQSPRYKIIEKRQSVAFWCNPISGHATLYWYQQILGQGPKLLIQFQNNGVVDDSQLPKDRFSAERLKGVDSTLKIQPAKLEDSAVYLCASSPGQTYGYTFGSGTRLTVV.